The subject of this entry is one T cell receptor beta chain. No cognate antigen has been identified for it. Base qualities are not recorded, but no much larger clone differs from it by a single base. The CDR1 and CDR2 encoded by the germline V gene (reference sequence) are LNHDA and SQIVND. From the cysteine through the phenylalanine, the CDR3 covers 16 amino acids. Solely the CDR3 DNA is kept, with 48 bases framed from the first base. At the junction V is shortened by 2 bases and J by 7 bases; bases outside the gene matches: 11. The sample's time point label is to be understood as: blood from clinic visit 5 months post-surgery; TSC patient then seizure free. The surgery cases showing the highest brain T cell transcript signatures were chosen for TCR beta chain sequencing of brain tissue and, when available, of blood. Prior to surgery, the patients had been treated with at least one anti-epileptic drug. TCR-sequenced patients were children with drug-resistant epilepsy due to tuberous sclerosis complex, focal cortical dysplasia, Rasmussen encephalitis or hemimegalencephaly. The Monarch genomic DNA purification kit was used to extract bulk genomic DNA from unsorted brain tissue and whole blood.

The immunoSEQ assay was applied to genomic DNA to generate the TCR beta chain sequences. Per the original workflow: CDR3 sequences that did not begin with the conserved framework cysteine at position 104 were removed manually. To get clonality, the normalized Shannon's Diversity Index was subtracted from one, giving values from 0 (maximal diversity) to 1 (oligoclonal). Differences in the frequency of the same CDR3 between samples, such as brain versus blood, were assessed with chi-squared comparison-of-proportions tests. Public clonotypes were found through immuneACCESS searches, while the VDJdb browser was used to judge similarity to known antiviral clonotypes. TCRdb took this table from immuneACCESS and kept in-frame rearrangements with V and J called. Such tables lack part of the clones; where checked against another copy, unresolved V genes explain under half of the gap, and the rest is unexplained. D and trimming come from the DNA, and the V and J calls and clone size come from that table. The sample yields hundreds of thousands of clones; over 90% were counted once. Of the sample, around 6% falls within the top ten clones.

The data belong to a study of brain T cells in children with intractable seizures (dated by TCRdb to about 2021). The study in broad terms: As a first screen for immune gene transcripts, resected brain tissue from 53 pediatric epilepsy surgery cases was run on a NanoString immunology panel. About 70% of the 12 selected surgery cases also had pre-surgery blood sequenced, which left four cases with brain tissue only.

Beyond this particular receptor, the publication reports: Viral specificity was inferred solely from CDR3 sequence similarity, and the HCMV serostatus of the patients was not known. Because sequencing depth was different between pre-surgery and post-surgery blood, clones absent from the pre-surgery sample may reflect undersampling.

The chain couples TRBV19 to TRBJ2-1; TRBD2 agrees with 7 junctional bases. This material consisted of peripheral blood, taken 4 to 6 months after surgery. The TCR sequence derives from a boy younger than two with tuberous sclerosis and intractable seizures. The CDR3 protein is CASSILLAREGNEQFF. The nucleotides read TGTGCCAGTAGTATATTACTAGCCAGGGAGGGGAATGAGCAGTTCTTC.